What follows describes a single T cell receptor beta chain. It has no known antigen specificity. The input lacks base qualities; no much larger clone sits a single base away. This specimen comes from a study of response to subunit inactivated influenza vaccine (dated by TCRdb to the late 2010s). About the investigation overall: To follow how T cells responded to a trivalent subunit inactivated influenza vaccine, the researchers relied on deep quantitative profiling of the T cell receptor repertoire. Overall study outcomes, separate from this receptor: It was suggested by the authors that each seasonal influenza vaccination may recruit only a limited number of new T cells.

Libraries were made using RT-PCR. Sequencing was carried out with an Illumina HiSeq 2500. TCRdb took the public reads, trimmed them with fastp at Q25, ran MiXCR for clone calling and kept in-frame beta chains. Rows with a matching CDR3 protein are joined into one entry that keeps the most common DNA and genes. The sample table contains approximately 700,000 distinct CDR3 sequences; only one count was recorded for roughly 14% of them. The ten largest clones represent approximately 6.5% of the sample. Deletion took 7 bases off V and 10 bases off J, with a span of 17 bases between the germline ends. There are 12 amino acids in the CDR3, from cysteine to phenylalanine inclusive. Only the CDR3 portion is preserved as DNA: 36 bases, with reading frame beginning at the first base. The germline V gene supplies CDR1 SQVTM and CDR2 ANQGSEA.

This receptor was obtained from a man over 45 who received an inactivated influenza vaccine. Donor details come from another sample of the same person, matched by shared clones. The V gene is TRBV29-1 and the J gene is TRBJ2-1; TRBD2 could be the D gene, as 7 bases match. Source: PBMCs from blood, taken less than 15 days before vaccination. CDR3 region: CSEIRGGGEQFF. Here is the DNA: TGCAGCGAAATACGCGGGGGCGGGGAGCAGTTCTTC.